The 20 T cell receptor beta chains below come from one sample, sequenced in a study of beta chain features in type 1 diabetes. Investigators reverse transcribed all isolated RNA, so they sequenced expressed TCRB transcripts. This table comes from immunoSEQ multiplex PCR, and its TCRdb copy is limited to in-frame clones, with some not included. The data contain 15,000 to 20,000 clones, about 50% of them singletons. Sequencing was performed on stem cell memory CD4+ T cells from blood. These receptors came from a man aged 18 to 35 in good health.

The chain uses TRBV7-3 and TRBJ2-2; TRBD2 agrees at 9 bases. This CDR3 has 17 amino acids. Trimming cost V 3 bases and J 0 bases; bases outside gene matches: 5. Germline CDR1 SGHTA, CDR2 FQGTGA. The CDR3 reads CASSLVSGGANTGELFF. The DNA for the CDR3 is TGTGCCAGCAGCTTGGTTAGCGGGGGCGCGAACACCGGGGAGCTGTTTTTT.

V is TRBV11-2 and J is TRBJ1-1, with D unresolved. The germline CDR1 and CDR2 sequences are SGHAT and FQNNGV. V gave up 4 bases and J gave up 2 bases, with 11 bases separating them. The CDR3 is 14 residues long. In DNA, the CDR3 is TGTGCCAGCAGCTCGTCCCCTATTAACACTGAAGCTTTCTTT. Residues: CASSSSPINTEAFF.

The chain joins TRBV30 to TRBJ1-1; D is uncertain. V lost 1 base and J 4 bases, leaving 7 bases between the germline ends. CDR3 size: 12 residues. Germline CDR1 and CDR2: GTSNPN and SVGIG (reference sequence). This CDR3 reads CAWSGHLTEAFF. CDR3 nucleotides: TGTGCCTGGAGTGGACACCTCACTGAAGCTTTCTTT.

The chain recombines TRBV29-1 with TRBJ1-1; unclear D gene. Between the trimmed V and J ends, which lost 7 bases and 1 base, there was a span of 13 bases. Germline CDR1 reads SQVTM; CDR2 reads ANQGSEA. The CDR3 extends over 13 amino acids. Written as DNA, the CDR3 is TGCAGCGCCGAAGGACTCCAGAACACTGAAGCTTTCTTT. Translation: CSAEGLQNTEAFF. The whole variable domain, remainder taken from reference TRBV29-1 and TRBJ1-1, is SAVISQKPSRDICQRGTSLTIQCQVDSQVTMMFWYRQQPGQSLTLIATANQGSEATYESGFVIDKFPISRPNLTFSTLTVSNMSPEDSSIYLCSAEGLQNTEAFFGQGTRLTVV.

The sample holds a few counts of this clone. J is TRBJ1-1 and V is TRBV18; D not certain. This CDR3 is 14 amino acids long. Germline V lookup: CDR1 KGHSH, CDR2 LQKENI. Trimming stripped 3 bases from V and 6 bases from J, with 14 bases between. CDR3 region: CASSPDSRRAEAFF. CDR3 DNA sequence: TGTGCCAGCTCACCGGATTCGCGGCGGGCTGAAGCTTTCTTT.

This clone was observed a handful of times. The rearrangement uses TRBV28 and TRBJ1-6, with D hard to call. Germline V gene sequence: CDR1 MDHEN, CDR2 SYDVKM. Trimming shortened V by 6 bases and J by 6 bases, and 18 bases separated the two germline ends. The CDR3 runs 16 residues. CDR3 sequence (DNA): TGTGCCAGCAGACACCCGCAGATAGCCCTTAATTCACCCCTCCACTTT. Amino acids: CASRHPQIALNSPLHF.

CDR3 bases: TGTGCCAGCAGCTTAGGAGGTGGGGCCAATAAAGAGACCCAGTACTTC. It is translated as CASSLGGGANKETQYF. The V gene is TRBV11-2, the J gene TRBJ2-5, with a weak D call TRBD1 (5 bases). The V gene's germline CDR1 is SGHAT and CDR2 FQNNGV. This CDR3 is 16 amino acids long. V was trimmed by 1 base and J by 3 bases, leaving 15 bases between them.

The V and J genes are TRBV18 and TRBJ1-1; D perhaps matches TRBD1 (5 bases). The V and J ends lost 3 bases and 0 bases respectively, with 8 bases between them. Germline assignment: CDR1 KGHSH and CDR2 LQKENI. This CDR3 is 14 amino acids long. This chain's CDR3 is CASSPGGVNTEAFF. The CDR3 DNA reads as TGTGCCAGCTCACCCGGGGGGGTGAACACTGAAGCTTTCTTT.

The chain recombines TRBV6-1 with TRBJ1-5; D is possibly TRBD1 (5 bases). Trimming took off 2 bases at V and 7 bases at J, with 18 bases between the two ends. The CDR3 is 16 amino acids. Germline V gene sequence: CDR1 MNHNS, CDR2 SASEGT. CDR3 sequence (DNA): TGTGCCAGCAGTGAACAGTTGCAGGGCTCGAGGCAGCCCCAGCATTTT. Translating gives CASSEQLQGSRQPQHF.

The chain uses TRBV4-3 and TRBJ1-4; 10 bases are a match to TRBD1. V lost 4 bases, J lost 5 bases, and 4 bases stayed unmatched. The V gene's germline CDR1 is LGHNA and CDR2 YSLEER. CDR3 length: 15 amino acids. In DNA, the CDR3 is TGCGCCAGCAGCCTGGGACAGGGGTCGAATGAAAAACTGTTTTTT. It is translated as CASSLGQGSNEKLFF.

The chain links TRBV9 to TRBJ2-6; tentative D call: TRBD2 (7 bases). V lost 3 bases to trimming and J lost 2 bases, with 15 bases between them. This CDR3 comprises 17 residues. The germline gives CDR1 SGDLS, CDR2 YYNGEE. CDR3 DNA sequence: TGTGCCAGCAGCGCGGGGGGCGCGTATGCTGGGGCCAACGTCCTGACTTTC. This codes for CASSAGGAYAGANVLTF.

This clone was seen a single time. The rearrangement links TRBV2 to TRBJ2-1; the D gene is possibly TRBD2 (6 bases). Germline loops: CDR1 SNHLY, CDR2 FYNNEI. The CDR3 has 17 amino acids. Trimming stripped 4 bases from V and 10 bases from J, with 26 bases between. This CDR3 is CASSGSQRYFSGEEQFF. In DNA form, the CDR3 reads TGTGCCAGCAGTGGCTCCCAGAGGTATTTTAGCGGAGAGGAGCAGTTCTTC.

This clone was detected a few times. V and J are TRBV7-9 and TRBJ1-6; the D gene is possibly TRBD1 (5 bases). The germline V and J ends were trimmed by 6 bases and 10 bases, with 13 bases remaining between them. This CDR3 has 13 residues. CDR1 is SEHNR, CDR2 FQNEAQ, per germline (reference sequence). The DNA for the CDR3 is TGTGCCAGCAGAGACAGTATACTATCACCCCTCCACTTT. It codes for CASRDSILSPLHF. The full variable domain, rest sourced from reference TRBV7-9 and TRBJ1-6, is DTGVSQNPRHKITKRGQNVTFRCDPISEHNRLYWYRQTLGQGPEFLTYFQNEAQLEKSRLLSDRFSAERPKGSFSTLEIQRTEQGDSAMYLCASRDSILSPLHFGNGTRLTVT.

The rearrangement uses TRBV15 and TRBJ2-1; D possibly corresponds to TRBD2 (6 bases). V lost 1 base and J lost 3, with 10 bases in between. Per germline, CDR1 LNHNV and CDR2 YYDKDF (reference sequence). The CDR3 contains 15 residues. The CDR3, as DNA: TGTGCCACCAGCAGAGTTAGCGGAGGCTACAATGAGCAGTTCTTC. Its protein is CATSRVSGGYNEQFF.

V is TRBV7-6 and J is TRBJ1-5, with a possible D match to TRBD1 (5 bases). Trimming pared 0 bases from V and 0 bases from J, leaving 9 bases between. CDR3 size: 16 residues. CDR1 is SGHVS, CDR2 FNYEAQ, per germline. The CDR3 DNA sequence: TGTGCCAGCAGCTTAGCGGCGGGGGTTAGCAATCAGCCCCAGCATTTT. Its protein product is CASSLAAGVSNQPQHF.

The chain employs TRBV6-1 and TRBJ2-7; possible D gene TRBD1, 6 bases. The germline gives CDR1 MNHNS, CDR2 SASEGT. The CDR3 runs 16 residues. Trimming left V 2 bases short and J 7 bases short, with 21 bases between. The CDR3 DNA reads TGTGCCAGCAGTGAATTAGCCCTGGACAGCCGCGGGGAGCAGTACTTC. Its translation is CASSELALDSRGEQYF.

The table lists this clone with a count of one. The chain carries TRBV5-1 and TRBJ2-1; 9 positions agree with TRBD2. Germline CDR1 and CDR2: SGHRS and YFSETQ. Trimming at V came to 4 bases and at J to 0 bases, leaving 5 bases not matched to a gene. The CDR3 sequence is 16 residues long. CDR3 amino acids: CASSIRLAASYNEQFF. In nucleotides, the CDR3 is TGCGCCAGCAGCATAAGACTAGCGGCCTCCTACAATGAGCAGTTCTTC.

V usage is TRBV7-3 and J usage is TRBJ2-1; 11 nucleotides line up with TRBD2. Germline V gene sequence: CDR1 SGHTA, CDR2 FQGTGA. The junction had 10 bases not matched to a gene; V was cut back by 5 bases and J by 4 bases. The CDR3 consists of 17 residues. CDR3 in DNA: TGTGCCAGCAGCCCCAGGACGACTAGCGGGAAGTACAATGAGCAGTTCTTC. It is translated as CASSPRTTSGKYNEQFF.

The chain links TRBV19 to TRBJ2-2; tentatively, D is TRBD2 (6 bases). Germline lookup yields CDR1 LNHDA and CDR2 SQIVND (reference sequence). The CDR3 totals 16 residues. Trimming shortened V by 11 bases and J by 5 bases, and 24 bases separated the two germline ends. CDR3: CASQRGYGSRTGELFF. CDR3 DNA sequence: TGTGCCTCACAGAGGGGCTACGGGAGTCGGACCGGGGAGCTGTTTTTT.

This clone has a single count. At one of its ends the junction is not consistent with the germline gene, which may arise from a read error. The rearrangement links TRBV18 to TRBJ2-7; 8 bases are a match to TRBD1. CDR3 length equals 12 residues. The V gene's germline CDR1 is KGHSH and CDR2 LQKENI. The CDR3 bases are TGTGCCAGCTCACCTTCGGACAGGGCGGTCGACTTC. It codes for CASSPSDRAVDF.